The T cell receptor beta chain described here comes from a study of T cells in Graves' hyperthyroidism and ophthalmopathy. Study-wide results and caveats: In simple terms, a model built on 13 V-J features told ophthalmopathy apart from stable hyperthyroidism.

Amplified TCR beta CDR3 regions derived from RNA transcripts. HTBI primers were the set used in a first-round RT-PCR of the TCR CDR3. TCRdb analysed the multiplex PCR reads with MiXCR anew, one entry per CDR3 protein. Among under 300,000 distinct CDR3 sequences listed, just over 14% were seen once. This clonotype came up many times. Its antigen is currently unknown. Germline-derived CDR1 and CDR2 are SGDLS and YYNGEE. The CDR3 is 16 amino acids. V was trimmed by 6 bases and J by 7 bases, leaving 24 bases between them. The blood specimen was taken at initial hyperthyroidism diagnosis, before any ophthalmopathy symptoms.

The source is a woman in her thirties or forties with Graves' hyperthyroidism that later progressed to Graves' ophthalmopathy. The rearrangement links TRBV9 to TRBJ2-3; a possible D gene is TRBD2 (5 bases). Sequences were obtained from blood. CDR3 protein: CASTPSPGGLWNTQYF. The CDR3 DNA follows: TGTGCCAGCACCCCGTCGCCAGGAGGATTGTGGAATACGCAGTATTTT.